The T cell receptor (beta chain) described here comes from a study of metastatic and nonmetastatic thyroid tumors. Study-level information: Malignant and benign thyroid patients had repertoires compared in peripheral blood and tumor or nodule tissue. Findings and caveats of the study: Across blood and tumor, TCR beta diversity in malignant thyroid tumors was reportedly significantly higher than in benign nodules.

CDR1 is KGHSH, CDR2 LQKENI, per germline. CDR3 length: 15 amino acids. No treatment of any kind had been given to any patient before thyroid surgery. Many counts were recorded for this clone. Antigen unknown. A read error may explain this, as a much larger clone is one base away. The same CDR3 is also encoded by other DNA sequences in this sample. In the study's own analysis: The study's classifier, a distant-metastasis tool for papillary thyroid cancer, was built using CDR3 differences across clinicopathological groups. TCRdb reanalyzed the PCR reads with MiXCR. The V and J calls reflect TCRdb's pipeline rather than the authors' work. The sample holds more than 14,000 clones; 20% to 25% are singletons and the top ten take approximately 8%.

J is TRBJ2-2 and V is TRBV18, with D tentatively TRBD2 (5 bases). Sequencing was carried out using tumor tissue. This clonotype was sampled from a female donor with papillary thyroid cancer or a benign thyroid nodule (not recorded which). Some clones in this sample may be carry-over from other donors' samples. The CDR3 nucleotides are TGTGCCAGCTCACCACCGGGAGTACGGACCGGGGAGCTGTGTTTT. It specifies CASSPPGVRTGELCF.